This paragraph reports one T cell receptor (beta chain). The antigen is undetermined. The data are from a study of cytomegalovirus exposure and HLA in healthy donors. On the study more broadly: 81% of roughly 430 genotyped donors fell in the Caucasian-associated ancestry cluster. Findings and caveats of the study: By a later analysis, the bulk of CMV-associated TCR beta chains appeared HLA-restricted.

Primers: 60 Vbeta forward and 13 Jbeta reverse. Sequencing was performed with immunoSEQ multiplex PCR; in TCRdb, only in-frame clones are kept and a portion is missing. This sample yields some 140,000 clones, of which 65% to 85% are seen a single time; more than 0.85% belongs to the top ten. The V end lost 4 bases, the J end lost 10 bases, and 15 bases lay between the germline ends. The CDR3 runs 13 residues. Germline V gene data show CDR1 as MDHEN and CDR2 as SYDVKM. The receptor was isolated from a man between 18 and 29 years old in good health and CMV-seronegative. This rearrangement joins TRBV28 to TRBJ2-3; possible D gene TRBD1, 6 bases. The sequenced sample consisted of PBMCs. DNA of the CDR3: TGTGCCAGCAGTTCCTTCGGACAGTCTCCGCAGTATTTT. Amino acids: CASSSFGQSPQYF.